One sample yielded the 11 T cell receptor beta chains listed below, sequenced in a study of T cell repertoires in cytomegalovirus infection. These receptors' targets are unknown. TCRdb analysed the reads with MiXCR anew, one entry per CDR3 protein. The sample contains around 120,000 distinct CDR3 sequences, about 24% of which appear only once. The sequencing input was PBMCs, sequenced either directly or after in vitro stimulation (not recorded which). These receptors all stem from a human donor in good health (CMV status not recorded). Some clones in this sample may be carry-over from other donors' samples.

The chain recombines TRBV20-1 with TRBJ2-3, with a weak D call TRBD2 (7 bases). Germline CDR1 reads DFQATT; CDR2 reads SNEGSKA (reference sequence). The CDR3 length is 14 residues. The V end was cut by 2 bases, the J end by 6 bases, with 15 bases between. CDR3 bases: TGCAGTGCTAGATTGGGGGGGCAACGCGATACGCAGTATTTT. This translates into CSARLGGQRDTQYF.

This clonotype occurred a few times. The CDR3 nucleotides read TGTGCCAGCAGCTCTGAGGCCACTGAAGCTTTCTTT. As protein: CASSSEATEAFF. The chain recombines TRBV7-9 with TRBJ1-1; D is ambiguous. The length of the CDR3 is 12 residues. CDR1 and CDR2 from the germline V gene are SEHNR and FQNEAQ (reference sequence). V was trimmed by 4 bases and J by 4 bases, leaving 7 bases between them.

CDR3 DNA sequence: TGTGCCAGCAGTTTAAGGGTTGAAAGCACTGAAGCTTTCTTT. Translation gives CASSLRVESTEAFF. The chain joins TRBV12-3 or TRBV12-4 to TRBJ1-1; D not resolved. The CDR3 is made up of 14 amino acids. Trimming removed 2 bases at V and 4 bases at J, with 11 bases between.

The rearrangement joins TRBV24-1 to TRBJ2-1; D not resolved. V was shortened by 1 base and J by 0 bases, with 9 bases between the two germline ends. CDR3 length: 16 residues. The germline V gene encodes CDR1 KGHDR and CDR2 SFDVKD. DNA of the CDR3: TGTGCCACCAGTGATTTTGCGGTTCCCTCCTACAATGAGCAGTTCTTC. Translation gives CATSDFAVPSYNEQFF.

The count of this clonotype is one. The V call is TRBV15, the J call TRBJ2-5; 10 nucleotides align to TRBD2. V shed 0 bases, J shed 5 bases, and the junction held 12 bases outside the gene matches. Looked up from germline, CDR1 is LNHNV and CDR2 is YYDKDF (reference sequence). This CDR3 contains 18 residues. The CDR3 is CATSRDLGTSVLWETQYF. The CDR3 region has the DNA TGTGCCACCAGCAGAGATCTGGGGACTAGCGTCCTATGGGAGACCCAGTACTTC.

This clonotype was picked up a small number of times. The chain is built from TRBV2 and TRBJ2-3, with D perhaps assigned TRBD1 or TRBD2 (5 bases each). Germline-derived CDR1 and CDR2 are SNHLY and FYNNEI. The CDR3 length is 17 residues. Trimming removed 4 bases from V and 7 bases from J, with 24 bases in between. The CDR3 nucleotides are TGTGCCAGCAGTGCCGGGACCCCACTATCAGGATCGTATACGCAGTATTTT. Residues: CASSAGTPLSGSYTQYF.

The chain employs TRBV11-3 and TRBJ1-1; no reliable D call. V was clipped by 5 bases and J by 8 bases, with 15 bases between them. CDR1 SGHNT and CDR2 YENEEA come from the germline V gene. CDR3 size: 13 residues. CDR3 in amino acids: CASSPIPSPEAFF. The CDR3 region has the DNA TGTGCCAGCAGCCCGATACCCTCTCCGGAAGCTTTCTTT.

This clonotype was recorded at least ten times. This chain connects TRBV7-2 to TRBJ2-3; either TRBD1 or TRBD2 may fit D (5 bases each). The CDR3 contains 13 residues. The germline V and J ends were trimmed by 2 bases and 8 bases, with 11 bases remaining between them. Germline V gene sequence: CDR1 SGHTA, CDR2 FQGNSA. CDR3 amino acids: CASSLPGRSTQYF. The CDR3 DNA sequence: TGTGCCAGCAGCTTACCGGGACGAAGTACGCAGTATTTT.

In its sample, this clonotype was seen a few times. This sequence joins TRBV24-1 and TRBJ1-2; the match to TRBD1 covers 11 bases. With V trimmed by 4 bases and J by 3 bases, 3 bases remained unmatched. Germline loops: CDR1 KGHDR, CDR2 SFDVKD. The CDR3 runs 15 residues. The CDR3 loop is CATSDPGQGDYGYTF. CDR3 DNA: TGTGCCACCAGTGACCCGGGACAGGGGGACTATGGCTACACCTTC.

This clonotype has just a few counts. This chain joins TRBV20-1 and TRBJ1-5; 8 nucleotides match TRBD1. The germline CDR1 and CDR2 sequences are DFQATT and SNEGSKA (reference sequence). After removal of 6 bases from V and 3 bases from J, the junction contained 7 bases not matched to a gene. The CDR3 contains 14 residues. The CDR3 region has the DNA TGCAGTGCAACGACAGGGGCCTACAATCAGCCCCAGCATTTT. It encodes CSATTGAYNQPQHF.

This clonotype has just a few counts. The rearrangement joins TRBV20-1 to TRBJ2-7; D perhaps matches TRBD2 (5 bases). Between the trimmed V and J ends, which lost 1 base and 0 bases, there was a span of 13 bases. Per germline, CDR1 DFQATT and CDR2 SNEGSKA (reference sequence). This CDR3 region has 15 residues. As DNA, the CDR3 is TGCAGTGCTAGAGCTCCCGGACTGAGCTCCTACGAGCAGTACGTC. Protein sequence: CSARAPGLSSYEQYV.